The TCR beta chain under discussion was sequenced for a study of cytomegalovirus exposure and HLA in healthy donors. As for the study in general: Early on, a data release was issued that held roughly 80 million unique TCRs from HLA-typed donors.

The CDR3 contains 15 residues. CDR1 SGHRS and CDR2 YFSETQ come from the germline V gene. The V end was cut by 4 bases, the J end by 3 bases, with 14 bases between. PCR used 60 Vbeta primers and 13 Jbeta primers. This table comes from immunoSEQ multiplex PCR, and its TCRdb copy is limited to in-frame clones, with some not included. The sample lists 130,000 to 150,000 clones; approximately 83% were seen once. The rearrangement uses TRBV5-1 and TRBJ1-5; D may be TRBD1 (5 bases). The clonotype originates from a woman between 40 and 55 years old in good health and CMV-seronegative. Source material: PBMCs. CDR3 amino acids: CASSPGAGLNQPQHF. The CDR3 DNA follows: TGCGCCAGCAGCCCTGGAGCAGGGCTCAATCAGCCCCAGCATTTT.